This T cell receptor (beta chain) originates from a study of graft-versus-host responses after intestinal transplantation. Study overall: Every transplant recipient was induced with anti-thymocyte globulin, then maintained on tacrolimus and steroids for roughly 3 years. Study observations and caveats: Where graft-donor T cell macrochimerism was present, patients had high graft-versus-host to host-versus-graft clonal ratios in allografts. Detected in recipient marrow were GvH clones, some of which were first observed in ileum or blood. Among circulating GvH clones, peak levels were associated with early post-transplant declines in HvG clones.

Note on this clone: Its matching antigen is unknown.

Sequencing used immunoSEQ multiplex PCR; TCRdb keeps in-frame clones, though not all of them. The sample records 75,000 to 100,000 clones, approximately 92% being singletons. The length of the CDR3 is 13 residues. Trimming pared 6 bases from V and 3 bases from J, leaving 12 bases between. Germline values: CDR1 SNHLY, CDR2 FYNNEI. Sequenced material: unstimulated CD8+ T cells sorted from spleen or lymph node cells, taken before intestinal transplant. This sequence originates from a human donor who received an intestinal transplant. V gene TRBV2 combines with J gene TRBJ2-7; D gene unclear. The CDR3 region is CASSPLLNYEQYF. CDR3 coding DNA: TGTGCCAGCAGCCCCCTCCTTAACTACGAGCAGTACTTC.